This T cell receptor beta chain was recovered during a study of cytomegalovirus exposure and HLA in healthy donors. Regarding the study as a whole: It has been reported that TCR beta sequences accurately predicted the HLA-A and HLA-B alleles of most subjects. With high specificity and sensitivity, the classifier reportedly diagnosed cytomegalovirus status. Presence/absence analyses assumed roughly uniform sequencing depth across donors. Cytomegalovirus-associated status was assigned to roughly 160 TCR beta chains.

With 0 bases removed from V and 4 bases from J, the gap between germline ends came to 12 bases. In germline, CDR1 is PRHDT, CDR2 FYEKMQ (reference sequence). The length of the CDR3 is 15 residues. Use of 60 Vbeta and 13 Jbeta primers characterized the PCR. Assay used: immunoSEQ multiplex PCR; TCRdb lists only in-frame clones, some missing. The profile shows roughly 190,000 clones, approximately 79% of them singletons. On this clone: Its target is unknown.

The chain is built from TRBV13 and TRBJ2-5; tentative D call: TRBD2 (5 bases). Sequencing input: PBMCs. The clonotype was recovered from a man aged 35-49 years in good health and CMV-seropositive. CDR3 protein: CASSLGSGPGETQYF. CDR3 DNA sequence: TGTGCCAGCAGCTTAGGGAGCGGACCAGGAGAGACCCAGTACTTC.